This T cell receptor beta chain was profiled in a study of T cell responses to AZD1222 COVID-19 vaccine. This clone was observed once. Antigen: not known. Using immunoSEQ multiplex PCR, the repertoire was profiled, and TCRdb retains in-frame clones only, with some absent. The data hold some 130,000 clones, with 75% to 90% observed a single time. Germline-derived CDR1 and CDR2 are LNHDA and SQIVND (reference sequence). The trim removed 5 bases at V and 2 bases at J, leaving 2 bases unmatched. The CDR3 has 14 residues. Study conclusions and caveats: Once two AZD1222 doses were given, Spike-specific TCR breadth and depth went up. Of spike-specific TCRs, nearly half reportedly target regions left unmutated in variants. A mostly white British donor set with more females was recruited, and clonal diversity was possibly underestimated.

The gene calls are TRBV19 and TRBJ2-5; 10 nucleotides align to TRBD1. The sequence was collected from an adult in good health. Material: peripheral blood, obtained on day 0 of AZD1222 vaccination. CDR3 bases: TGTGCCAGTAGTTTGGGACAGGGGCAAGAGACCCAGTACTTC. Translating gives CASSLGQGQETQYF. The complete variable domain, with remaining parts taken from reference TRBV19 and TRBJ2-5, reads DGGITQSPKYLFRKEGQNVTLSCEQNLNHDAMYWYRQDPGQGLRLIYYSQIVNDFQKGDIAEGYSVSREKKESFPLTVTSAQKNPTAFYLCASSLGQGQETQYFGPGTRLLVL.